This TCR beta chain was observed in a study of technical replicates of blood from a handful of donors. Germline assignment: CDR1 KGHSH and CDR2 LQKENI. This CDR3 region has 16 residues. The J segment lost 5 bases and the V segment lost 3 bases, leaving 6 bases of the junction unmatched. Generated by immunoSEQ multiplex PCR, the TCRdb table keeps only in-frame clones and is missing some. This table has about 83,000 clones, around 94% appearing once. The sample consisted of T cells isolated from PBMCs. This TCR derives from a human donor in good health. The chain carries TRBV18 and TRBJ2-1, with 11 positions matching TRBD2. The DNA for the CDR3 is TGTGCCAGCTCACCGGGACTAGCGGTCAGTGACAATGAGCAGTTCTTC. The encoded protein is CASSPGLAVSDNEQFF.